This T cell receptor (beta chain) comes out of a study of early T cells in non-severe SARS-CoV-2 infection. Whole-study context: From unsorted whole blood, bulk RNA was sequenced, and the chains remained unpaired.

The protocol attached unique molecular identifiers to individual cDNA molecules. TCRdb redid the calling of the 5' RACE reads with MiXCR, one entry per CDR3 protein. The sample shows roughly 80,000 distinct CDR3 sequences, around 11% of them seen only once. The study's findings and limits: Sequences matched to VDJdb favored anti-spike CD8 responses, while private and CD4 specificities were missed.

Details on this clonotype: The antigen remains undetermined.

Per the germline V gene, CDR1 is SEHNR and CDR2 is FQNEAQ (reference sequence). This CDR3 comprises 16 residues. V lost 5 bases and J lost 5, with 18 bases in between. This chain joins TRBV7-9 and TRBJ2-2; D not resolved. The receptor was derived from an adult who was a healthcare worker with PCR-confirmed SARS-CoV-2 infection or an uninfected control (not recorded which). The sample was whole blood, taken at baseline. CDR3 in amino acids: CASSPNRPQETGELFF. As DNA, the CDR3 is TGTGCCAGCAGCCCCAACCGTCCCCAAGAGACCGGGGAGCTGTTTTTT.